This TCR beta chain was found in a study of shared clonotypes between healthy human individuals. Deletions cut 0 bases from V and 9 bases from J, with 14 bases between. The CDR3 is 13 amino acids. CDR1 GTSNPN and CDR2 SVGIG come from the germline V gene (reference sequence). The assay was immunoSEQ multiplex PCR, and TCRdb's table has in-frame clones only and misses some. Seen here are about 470,000 clones, more than 75% observed once, and the top ten hold 13%. The clonotype comes from a middle-aged woman in good health. Some clones in this sample may be carry-over from other donors' samples. The sample was PBMCs. J is TRBJ2-5 and V is TRBV30, with D unresolved. The CDR3 DNA follows: TGTGCCTGGAGTGTAAATTCGGGCAGCGCCCAGTACTTC. This encodes CAWSVNSGSAQYF.